These T cell receptor beta chains were read from a single sample in a study of shared T cell receptors in the human thymus. Only in-frame clones appear in the TCRdb table, and some are missing; sequencing was by immunoSEQ multiplex PCR. The sample has 720,000 or so clones, approximately 85% seen once. These data are also associated with another study on human thymus T cells.

The source material was thymocytes. These receptors were taken from a girl under three years old with a congenital heart defect. Each CDR3 is given with its conserved first and last residue. The D gene is left open where the match is weak. Not every row has a clone size; where given, it reads once, few, many or a size class.

d_gene: .
abundance: .
v_gene: TRBV10-3
j_gene: TRBJ1-1
CDR3nt: TGTGCCATCACAGGTACTCAGAGCACTGAAGCTTTCTTT
CDR3aa: CAITGTQSTEAFF

d_gene: .
abundance: .
v_gene: TRBV18
j_gene: TRBJ1-2
CDR3nt: TGTGCCAGCTCCCACAGGGACAACGGCTATGGCTACACCTTC
CDR3aa: CASSHRDNGYGYTF

d_gene: TRBD1
abundance: .
v_gene: TRBV27
j_gene: TRBJ2-7
CDR3nt: TGTGCCAGCAGTTTTAGGCCGGGACAGGAAGTCTACGAGCAGTACTTC
CDR3aa: CASSFRPGQEVYEQYF

d_gene: .
abundance: .
v_gene: TRBV5-1
j_gene: TRBJ1-1
CDR3nt: TGCGCCAGCAGCTTGACGGACAAAAGGAACACTGAAGCTTTCTTT
CDR3aa: CASSLTDKRNTEAFF

d_gene: .
abundance: .
v_gene: TRBV29-1
j_gene: TRBJ1-1
CDR3nt: TGCAGCGCCGGGATTTACAGGGAAGCTGAAGCTTTCTTT
CDR3aa: CSAGIYREAEAFF

d_gene: TRBD2
abundance: .
v_gene: TRBV15
j_gene: TRBJ2-1
CDR3nt: TGTGCCACCAGCGCGTTAGGACTAGCCAATGAGCAGTTCTTC
CDR3aa: CATSALGLANEQFF

d_gene: .
abundance: few
v_gene: TRBV2
j_gene: TRBJ1-2
CDR3nt: TGTGCCAGCAGTCCGGGCCCCCCTGACAGGTCCCGTTCATATGGCTACACCTTC
CDR3aa: CASSPGPPDRSRSYGYTF

d_gene: .
abundance: .
v_gene: TRBV5-5
j_gene: TRBJ1-5
CDR3nt: TGTGCCAGCAGCTTGGGTACAGGGAATCAGCCCCAGCATTTT
CDR3aa: CASSLGTGNQPQHF

d_gene: .
abundance: once
v_gene: TRBV4-2
j_gene: TRBJ1-5
CDR3nt: TGTGCCAGCAGCCAAGGACCTAGCGATAGCAATCAGCCCCAGCATTTT
CDR3aa: CASSQGPSDSNQPQHF

d_gene: .
abundance: once
v_gene: TRBV4-3
j_gene: TRBJ1-2
CDR3nt: TGCGCCAGCAGCCAAGATACAGGGTGGTATGGCTACACCTTC
CDR3aa: CASSQDTGWYGYTF

d_gene: TRBD1
abundance: .
v_gene: TRBV5-6
j_gene: TRBJ1-2
CDR3nt: TGTGCCAGCAGCCTGGACAGGGCCCCTAACTATGGCTACACCTTC
CDR3aa: CASSLDRAPNYGYTF

d_gene: TRBD1
abundance: few
v_gene: TRBV29-1
j_gene: TRBJ1-4
CDR3nt: TGCAGCGTTGCCCCAGGGGGCGGGTATGATGAAAAACTGTTTTTT
CDR3aa: CSVAPGGGYDEKLFF

d_gene: TRBD2
abundance: .
v_gene: TRBV15
j_gene: TRBJ2-4
CDR3nt: TGTGCCACCAGCAGAGATCCTCGGGAGCGGGGGCCAGAGGGGGCCAAAAACATTCAGTACTTC
CDR3aa: CATSRDPRERGPEGAKNIQYF

d_gene: TRBD1
abundance: few
v_gene: TRBV12-5
j_gene: TRBJ1-5
CDR3nt: TGTGCTAGTGGTTTGACCCTTCCGGGACAGGGCAATCAGCCCCAGCATTTT
CDR3aa: CASGLTLPGQGNQPQHF

d_gene: .
abundance: once
v_gene: TRBV18
j_gene: TRBJ2-7
CDR3nt: TGTGCCAGCTCACCAGCGCGGGGCTACTACGAGCAGTACTTC
CDR3aa: CASSPARGYYEQYF

d_gene: TRBD1
abundance: .
v_gene: TRBV28
j_gene: TRBJ1-5
CDR3nt: TGTGCCAGTGGGACAGGCGGCGGCAATAGCAATCAGCCCCAGCATTTT
CDR3aa: CASGTGGGNSNQPQHF

d_gene: .
abundance: .
v_gene: TRBV9
j_gene: TRBJ1-1
CDR3nt: TGTGCCAGCAGCGTAGTGGTACAGCCGTTGGTGAACACTGAAGCTTTCTTT
CDR3aa: CASSVVVQPLVNTEAFF

d_gene: TRBD1
abundance: .
v_gene: TRBV20-1
j_gene: TRBJ1-2
CDR3nt: TGCAGTGCTTCCAGGGGGCCGGGCTACACCTTC
CDR3aa: CSASRGPGYTF

d_gene: .
abundance: .
v_gene: TRBV6-6
j_gene: TRBJ1-4
CDR3nt: TGTGCCAGCAGTTACATTGGACGGGGGGCGGAACTGTTTTTT
CDR3aa: CASSYIGRGAELFF

d_gene: TRBD1
abundance: few
v_gene: TRBV5-1
j_gene: TRBJ2-2
CDR3nt: TGCGCCAGCAGCTCCCGGACAGGGGCGGGCACCGGGGAGCTGTTTTTT
CDR3aa: CASSSRTGAGTGELFF

d_gene: TRBD2
abundance: once
v_gene: TRBV7-9
j_gene: TRBJ2-1
CDR3nt: TGTGCCAGCAGTCCCAAGGCCCGACTAGCGGGAGGACTCTACAATGAGCAGTTCTTC
CDR3aa: CASSPKARLAGGLYNEQFF

d_gene: .
abundance: .
v_gene: TRBV5-1
j_gene: TRBJ1-6
CDR3nt: TGCGCCAGCAGCTTGGGTCAGGGTGATAATTCACCCCTCCACTTT
CDR3aa: CASSLGQGDNSPLHF

d_gene: .
abundance: .
v_gene: TRBV11-2
j_gene: TRBJ2-3
CDR3nt: TGTGCCAGCAGCTTCAAGGGCTACAGGGCCTCTAGCACAGATACGCAGTATTTT
CDR3aa: CASSFKGYRASSTDTQYF

d_gene: TRBD2
abundance: .
v_gene: TRBV27
j_gene: TRBJ2-7
CDR3nt: TGTGCCAGCACCCCTGGCCCGGGGGGGTCCTACGAGCAGTACTTC
CDR3aa: CASTPGPGGSYEQYF

d_gene: TRBD1
abundance: .
v_gene: TRBV27
j_gene: TRBJ1-1
CDR3nt: TGTGCCAGCAGTTTTAACACCTCCGACAGGGGTATTAGAGCTTTCTTT
CDR3aa: CASSFNTSDRGIRAFF

d_gene: .
abundance: few
v_gene: TRBV19
j_gene: TRBJ2-2
CDR3nt: TGTGCCACCTACCAGGGAACCCAGAACACCGGGGAGCTGTTTTTT
CDR3aa: CATYQGTQNTGELFF

d_gene: .
abundance: .
v_gene: TRBV15
j_gene: TRBJ1-3
CDR3nt: TGTGCCACCAGCACCTCATCTCTTTCAAGGACGGGGACAGGAAACACCATATATTTT
CDR3aa: CATSTSSLSRTGTGNTIYF

d_gene: .
abundance: few
v_gene: TRBV5-6
j_gene: TRBJ1-2
CDR3nt: TGTGCCAGCAGCTGTATCAGGGATTCCTATGGCTACACCTTC
CDR3aa: CASSCIRDSYGYTF

d_gene: TRBD1
abundance: .
v_gene: TRBV4-1
j_gene: TRBJ1-6
CDR3nt: TGCGCCAGCAGCCCAGACAGGGACTCCTATAATTCACCCCTCCACTTT
CDR3aa: CASSPDRDSYNSPLHF

d_gene: .
abundance: .
v_gene: TRBV7-9
j_gene: TRBJ1-2
CDR3nt: TGTGCCAGCAGCTCCTCAGCGGGGGGTAGGAACTATGGCTACACCTTC
CDR3aa: CASSSSAGGRNYGYTF

d_gene: .
abundance: .
v_gene: TRBV6-5
j_gene: TRBJ2-7
CDR3nt: TGTGCCAGCAGTACCCCGGGACACCCGATTGGAGAGCAGTACTTC
CDR3aa: CASSTPGHPIGEQYF

d_gene: .
abundance: .
v_gene: TRBV27
j_gene: TRBJ2-7
CDR3nt: TGTGCCAGCAGTTCAATCTACGAGCAGTACTTC
CDR3aa: CASSSIYEQYF

d_gene: TRBD1
abundance: .
v_gene: TRBV6-5
j_gene: TRBJ2-7
CDR3nt: TGTGCCAGCAGTAACGGGACAGGGATCTACGAGCAGTACTTC
CDR3aa: CASSNGTGIYEQYF

d_gene: TRBD1
abundance: .
v_gene: TRBV16
j_gene: TRBJ1-1
CDR3nt: TGTGCCAGCAGCCAATGGACAGGGCCAGGGATGAACACTGAAGCTTTCTTT
CDR3aa: CASSQWTGPGMNTEAFF

d_gene: TRBD1
abundance: .
v_gene: TRBV5-6
j_gene: TRBJ1-6
CDR3nt: TGTGCCAGCAGCCCGGACAGGGGGGAAAATTCACCCCTCCACTTT
CDR3aa: CASSPDRGENSPLHF

d_gene: .
abundance: .
v_gene: TRBV18
j_gene: TRBJ2-1
CDR3nt: TGTGCCAGCTCACCGATATTTTCGGGGGTGCAGTTCTTC
CDR3aa: CASSPIFSGVQFF

d_gene: TRBD1
abundance: .
v_gene: TRBV12-5
j_gene: TRBJ1-3
CDR3nt: TGTGCTAGTGGTTTGGAGGGGGCCTACTCTGGAAACACCATATATTTT
CDR3aa: CASGLEGAYSGNTIYF

d_gene: .
abundance: .
v_gene: TRBV14
j_gene: TRBJ1-3
CDR3nt: TGTGCCAGCAGCCAAGATCGACGGGCGAGGGCTGGAAACACCATATATTTT
CDR3aa: CASSQDRRARAGNTIYF

d_gene: .
abundance: few
v_gene: TRBV9
j_gene: TRBJ2-1
CDR3nt: TGTGCCAGCAGCGCCGGGGGATACAATGAGCAGTTCTTC
CDR3aa: CASSAGGYNEQFF

d_gene: .
abundance: once
v_gene: TRBV19
j_gene: TRBJ1-4
CDR3nt: TGTGCCAGTATTGGAGGTAACCCGTTTCGAAAACTGTTTTTT
CDR3aa: CASIGGNPFRKLFF

d_gene: .
abundance: .
v_gene: TRBV4-1
j_gene: TRBJ2-5
CDR3nt: TGCGCCAGCAGCCAAGTTCTACGAGAGACCCAGTACTTC
CDR3aa: CASSQVLRETQYF

d_gene: .
abundance: .
v_gene: TRBV29-1
j_gene: TRBJ1-2
CDR3nt: TGCAGCGTTGGCGGGGTCAGGCCTACCGGGAACTATGGCTACACCTTC
CDR3aa: CSVGGVRPTGNYGYTF

d_gene: .
abundance: .
v_gene: TRBV28
j_gene: TRBJ1-5
CDR3nt: TGTGCCAGCAGTTTCACGGAGGGACATCAGCCCCAGCATTTT
CDR3aa: CASSFTEGHQPQHF

d_gene: .
abundance: .
v_gene: TRBV11-2
j_gene: TRBJ2-3
CDR3nt: TGTGCCAGCAGCTGGGGCCTAGCGATTCTAATCACAGATACGCAGTATTTT
CDR3aa: CASSWGLAILITDTQYF

d_gene: .
abundance: .
v_gene: TRBV14
j_gene: TRBJ1-2
CDR3nt: TGTGCCAGCAGCCAAGGGGGTCGCGGGCCCTCAACCCACTATGGCTACACCTTC
CDR3aa: CASSQGGRGPSTHYGYTF

d_gene: .
abundance: .
v_gene: TRBV19
j_gene: TRBJ2-7
CDR3nt: TGTGCCAGTAGTATAGAGGACACCTACGAGCAGTACTTC
CDR3aa: CASSIEDTYEQYF